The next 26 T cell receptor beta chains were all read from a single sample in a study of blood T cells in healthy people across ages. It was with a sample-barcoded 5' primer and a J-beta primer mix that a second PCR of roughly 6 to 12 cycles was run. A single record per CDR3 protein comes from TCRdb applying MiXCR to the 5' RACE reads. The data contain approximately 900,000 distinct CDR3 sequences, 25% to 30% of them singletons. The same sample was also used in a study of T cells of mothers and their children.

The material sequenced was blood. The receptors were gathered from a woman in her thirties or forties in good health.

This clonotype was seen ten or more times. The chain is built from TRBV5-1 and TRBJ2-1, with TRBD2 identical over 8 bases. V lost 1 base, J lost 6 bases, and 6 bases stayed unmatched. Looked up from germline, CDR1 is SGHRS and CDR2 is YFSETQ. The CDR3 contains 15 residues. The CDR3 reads CASSLPRTSFNEQFF. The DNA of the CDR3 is TGCGCCAGCAGCTTGCCCCGGACTAGCTTCAATGAGCAGTTCTTC.

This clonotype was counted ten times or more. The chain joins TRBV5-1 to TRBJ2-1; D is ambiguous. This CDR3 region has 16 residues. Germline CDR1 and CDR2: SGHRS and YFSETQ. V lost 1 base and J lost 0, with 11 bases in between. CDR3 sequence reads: CASSLRQDRSYNEQFF. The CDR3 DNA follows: TGCGCCAGCAGCTTGAGGCAGGACCGCTCCTACAATGAGCAGTTCTTC. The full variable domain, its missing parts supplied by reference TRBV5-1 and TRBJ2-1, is KAGVTQTPRYLIKTRGQQVTLSCSPISGHRSVSWYQQTPGQGLQFLFEYFSETQRNKGNFPGRFSGRQFSNSRSEMNVSTLELGDSALYLCASSLRQDRSYNEQFFGPGTRLTVL.

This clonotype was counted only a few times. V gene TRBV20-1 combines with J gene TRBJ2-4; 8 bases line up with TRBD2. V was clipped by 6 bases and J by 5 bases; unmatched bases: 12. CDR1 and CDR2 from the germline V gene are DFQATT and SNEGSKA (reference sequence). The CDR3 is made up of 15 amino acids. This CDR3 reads CSALGASGSQNIQYF. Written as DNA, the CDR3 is TGCAGTGCCCTCGGTGCTAGCGGGTCCCAAAACATTCAGTACTTC.

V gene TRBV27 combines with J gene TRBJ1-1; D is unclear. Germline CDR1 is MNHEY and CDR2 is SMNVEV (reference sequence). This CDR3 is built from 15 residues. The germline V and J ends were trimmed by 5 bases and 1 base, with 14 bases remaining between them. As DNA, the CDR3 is TGTGCCAGCAGTCCGACGAAGACGGGGAACACTGAAGCTTTCTTT. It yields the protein CASSPTKTGNTEAFF.

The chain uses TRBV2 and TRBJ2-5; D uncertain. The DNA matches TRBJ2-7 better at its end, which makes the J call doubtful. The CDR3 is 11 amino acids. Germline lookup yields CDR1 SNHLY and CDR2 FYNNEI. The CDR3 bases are TGTGCCAGCAGTGAAGGGTGCGAGCAGTACTTC. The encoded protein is CASSEGCEQYF.

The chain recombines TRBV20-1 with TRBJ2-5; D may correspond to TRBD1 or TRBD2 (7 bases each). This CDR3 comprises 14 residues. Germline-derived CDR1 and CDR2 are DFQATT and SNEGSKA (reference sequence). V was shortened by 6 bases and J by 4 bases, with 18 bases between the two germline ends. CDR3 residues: CSAEGASGSETQYF. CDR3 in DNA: TGCAGTGCGGAGGGGGCTAGCGGATCAGAGACCCAGTACTTC.

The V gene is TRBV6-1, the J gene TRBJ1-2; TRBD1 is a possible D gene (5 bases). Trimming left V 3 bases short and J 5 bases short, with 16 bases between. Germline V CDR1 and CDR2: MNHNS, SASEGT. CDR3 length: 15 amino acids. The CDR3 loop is CASSDRTRSTYGYTF. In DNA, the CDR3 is TGTGCCAGCAGTGATCGGACACGCTCAACTTATGGCTACACCTTC.

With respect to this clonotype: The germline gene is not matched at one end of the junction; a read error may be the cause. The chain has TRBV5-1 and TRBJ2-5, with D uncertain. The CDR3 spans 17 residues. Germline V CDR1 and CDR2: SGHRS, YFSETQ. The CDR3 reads CASGLEGRNPIWETQYF. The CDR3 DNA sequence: TGCGCCAGCGGCTTGGAAGGCCGAAACCCGATTTGGGAGACCCAGTACTTC.

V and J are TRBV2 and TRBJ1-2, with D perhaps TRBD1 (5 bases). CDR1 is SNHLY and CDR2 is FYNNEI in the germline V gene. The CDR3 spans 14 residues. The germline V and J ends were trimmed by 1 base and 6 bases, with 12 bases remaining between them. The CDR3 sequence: CASSEEWQGHGYTF. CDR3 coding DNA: TGTGCCAGCAGTGAAGAGTGGCAGGGCCATGGCTACACCTTC.

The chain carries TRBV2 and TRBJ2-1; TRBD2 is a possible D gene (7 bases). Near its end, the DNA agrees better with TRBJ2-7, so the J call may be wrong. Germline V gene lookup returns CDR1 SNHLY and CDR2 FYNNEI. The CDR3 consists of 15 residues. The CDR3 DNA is TGTGCCAGCAGTGTGGGGGGGGCCACCTACAATGAGCAGTACTTC. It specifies CASSVGGATYNEQYF.

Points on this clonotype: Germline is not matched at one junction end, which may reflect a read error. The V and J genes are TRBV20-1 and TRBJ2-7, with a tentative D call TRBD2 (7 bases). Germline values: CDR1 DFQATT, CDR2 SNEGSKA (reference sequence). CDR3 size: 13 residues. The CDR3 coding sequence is TGCAGTGCTAGGCAGGGCGGGGGCTACGAGCGGTACTTC. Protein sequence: CSARQGGGYERYF.

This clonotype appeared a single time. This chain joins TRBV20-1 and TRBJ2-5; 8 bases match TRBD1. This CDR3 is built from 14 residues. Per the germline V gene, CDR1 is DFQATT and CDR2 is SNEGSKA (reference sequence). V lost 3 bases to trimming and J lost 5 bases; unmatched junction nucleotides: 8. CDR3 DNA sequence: TGCAGTGCTAGCGAGGTCAGGGGGCGGGAGACCCAGTACTTC. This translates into CSASEVRGRETQYF.

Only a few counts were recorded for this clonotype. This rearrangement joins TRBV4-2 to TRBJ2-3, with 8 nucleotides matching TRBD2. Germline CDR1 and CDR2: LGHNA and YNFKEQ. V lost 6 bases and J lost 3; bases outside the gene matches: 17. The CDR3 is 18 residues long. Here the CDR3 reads CASSPSPPLAGMTDTQYF. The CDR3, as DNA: TGTGCCAGCAGTCCTAGCCCACCCTTAGCGGGGATGACAGATACGCAGTATTTT.

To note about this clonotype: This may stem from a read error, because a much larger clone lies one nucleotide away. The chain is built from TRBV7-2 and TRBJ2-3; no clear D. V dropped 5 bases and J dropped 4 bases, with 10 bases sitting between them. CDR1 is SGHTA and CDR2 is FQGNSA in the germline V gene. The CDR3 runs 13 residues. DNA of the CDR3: TGTGCCAGCAGCAGTGAACTATCAGATACGCAGTATTTT. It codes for CASSSELSDTQYF.

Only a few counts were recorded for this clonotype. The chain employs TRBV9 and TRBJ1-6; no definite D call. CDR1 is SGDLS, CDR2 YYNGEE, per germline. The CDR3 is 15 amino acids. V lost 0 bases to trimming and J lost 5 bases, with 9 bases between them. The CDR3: CASSVVPQNNSPLHF. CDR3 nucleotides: TGTGCCAGCAGCGTAGTACCACAGAATAATTCACCCCTCCACTTT.

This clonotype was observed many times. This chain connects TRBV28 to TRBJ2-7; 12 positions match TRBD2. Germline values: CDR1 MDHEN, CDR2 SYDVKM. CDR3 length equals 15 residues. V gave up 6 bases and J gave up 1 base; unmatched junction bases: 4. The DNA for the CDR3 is TGTGCCAGCAGCTTACTAGCGGGGGGATCCTACGAGCAGTACTTC. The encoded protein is CASSLLAGGSYEQYF.

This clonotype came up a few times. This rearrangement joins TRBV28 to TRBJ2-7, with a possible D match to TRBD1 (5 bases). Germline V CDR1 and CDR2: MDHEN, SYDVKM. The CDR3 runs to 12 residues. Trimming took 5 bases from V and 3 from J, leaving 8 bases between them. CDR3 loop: CASSKQDYEQYF. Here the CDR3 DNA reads TGTGCCAGCAGTAAACAGGACTACGAGCAGTACTTC.

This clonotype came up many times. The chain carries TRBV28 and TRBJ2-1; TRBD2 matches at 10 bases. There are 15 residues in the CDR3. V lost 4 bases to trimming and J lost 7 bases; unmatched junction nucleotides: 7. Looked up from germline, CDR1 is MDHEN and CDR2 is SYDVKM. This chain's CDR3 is CASSSKRGGRNEQFF. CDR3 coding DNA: TGTGCCAGCAGTTCCAAGCGGGGGGGTCGGAATGAGCAGTTCTTC.

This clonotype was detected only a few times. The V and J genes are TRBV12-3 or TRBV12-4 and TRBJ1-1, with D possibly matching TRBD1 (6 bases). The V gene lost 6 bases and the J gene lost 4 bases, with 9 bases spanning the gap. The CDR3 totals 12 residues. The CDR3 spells CASSYRATEAFF. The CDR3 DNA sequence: TGTGCCAGCAGCTACAGGGCCACTGAAGCTTTCTTT.

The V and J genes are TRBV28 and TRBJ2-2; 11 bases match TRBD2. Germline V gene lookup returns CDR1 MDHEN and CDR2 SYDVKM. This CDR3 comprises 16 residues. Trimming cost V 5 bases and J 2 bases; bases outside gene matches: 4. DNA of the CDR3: TGTGCCAGCAGTCAGACTAGCGGGGTTAACACCGGGGAGCTGTTTTTT. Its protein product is CASSQTSGVNTGELFF. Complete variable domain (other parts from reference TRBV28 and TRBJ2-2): DVKVTQSSRYLVKRTGEKVFLECVQDMDHENMFWYRQDPGLGLRLIYFSYDVKMKEKGDIPEGYSVSREKKERFSLILESASTNQTSMYLCASSQTSGVNTGELFFGEGSRLTVL.

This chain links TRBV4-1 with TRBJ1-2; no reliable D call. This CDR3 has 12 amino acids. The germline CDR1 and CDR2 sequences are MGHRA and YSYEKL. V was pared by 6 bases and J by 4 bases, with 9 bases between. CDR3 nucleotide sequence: TGCGCCAGCAGAGCGGGAGTCTATGGCTACACCTTC. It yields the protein CASRAGVYGYTF.

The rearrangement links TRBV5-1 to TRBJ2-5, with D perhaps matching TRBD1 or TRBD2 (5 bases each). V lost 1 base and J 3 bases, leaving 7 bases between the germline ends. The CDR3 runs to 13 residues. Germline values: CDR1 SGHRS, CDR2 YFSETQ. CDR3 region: CASSLMGEETQYF. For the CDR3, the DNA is TGCGCCAGCAGCTTGATGGGGGAAGAGACCCAGTACTTC. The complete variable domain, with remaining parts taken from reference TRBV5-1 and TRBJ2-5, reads KAGVTQTPRYLIKTRGQQVTLSCSPISGHRSVSWYQQTPGQGLQFLFEYFSETQRNKGNFPGRFSGRQFSNSRSEMNVSTLELGDSALYLCASSLMGEETQYFGPGTRLLVL.

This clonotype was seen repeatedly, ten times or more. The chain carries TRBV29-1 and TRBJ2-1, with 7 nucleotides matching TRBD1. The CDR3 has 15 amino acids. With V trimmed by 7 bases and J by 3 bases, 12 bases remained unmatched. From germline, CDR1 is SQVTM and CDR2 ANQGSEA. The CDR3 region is CSAKGGGLSYNEQFF. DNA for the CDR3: TGCAGCGCCAAAGGGGGCGGGTTGAGCTACAATGAGCAGTTCTTC.

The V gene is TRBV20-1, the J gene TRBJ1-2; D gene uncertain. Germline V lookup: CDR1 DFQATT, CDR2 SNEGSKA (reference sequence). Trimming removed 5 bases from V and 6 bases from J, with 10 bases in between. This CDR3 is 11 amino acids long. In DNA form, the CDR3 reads TGCAGTGCTCCTCAGACGGATGGCTACACCTTC. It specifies CSAPQTDGYTF.

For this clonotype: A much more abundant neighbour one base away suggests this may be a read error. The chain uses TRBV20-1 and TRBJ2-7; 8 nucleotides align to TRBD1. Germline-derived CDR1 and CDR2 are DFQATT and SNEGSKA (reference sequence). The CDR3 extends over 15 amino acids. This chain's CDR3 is CGAHPGQGPTYEQYF. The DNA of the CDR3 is TGCGGTGCACACCCCGGACAGGGCCCTACCTACGAGCAGTACTTC.

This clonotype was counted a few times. This CDR3 reads CASSEYSGNQPQHF. The CDR3 bases are TGTGCCAGCAGTGAATACTCGGGCAATCAGCCCCAGCATTTT. The chain links TRBV27 to TRBJ1-5; D unclear. The CDR3 consists of 14 residues. The V end was cut by 5 bases, the J end by 2 bases, with 10 bases between. CDR1 MNHEY and CDR2 SMNVEV come from the germline V gene (reference sequence).